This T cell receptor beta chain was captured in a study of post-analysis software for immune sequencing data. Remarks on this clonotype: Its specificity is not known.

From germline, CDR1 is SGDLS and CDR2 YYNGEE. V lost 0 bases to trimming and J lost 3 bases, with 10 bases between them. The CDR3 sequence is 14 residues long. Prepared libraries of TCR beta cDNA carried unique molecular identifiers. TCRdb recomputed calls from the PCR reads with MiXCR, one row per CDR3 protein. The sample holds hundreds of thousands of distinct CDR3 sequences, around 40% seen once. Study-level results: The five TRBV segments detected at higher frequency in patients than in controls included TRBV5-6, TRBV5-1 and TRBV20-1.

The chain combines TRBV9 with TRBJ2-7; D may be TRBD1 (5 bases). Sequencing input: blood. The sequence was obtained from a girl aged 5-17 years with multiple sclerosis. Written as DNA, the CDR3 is TGTGCCAGCAGCGTAGGGCAGGGCTACTACGAGCAGTACTTC. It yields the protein CASSVGQGYYEQYF.